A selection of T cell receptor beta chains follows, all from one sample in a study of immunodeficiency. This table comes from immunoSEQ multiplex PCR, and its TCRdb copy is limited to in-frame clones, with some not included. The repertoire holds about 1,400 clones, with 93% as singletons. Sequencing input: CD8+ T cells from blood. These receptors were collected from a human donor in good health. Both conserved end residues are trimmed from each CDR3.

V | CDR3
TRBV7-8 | ASSQRLAGEKVGELF
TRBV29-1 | SVEDSPNGYT
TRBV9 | ASSGPGRTNTGELF
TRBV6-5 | ASSTGQGQYNEQF
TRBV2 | ASGRGATEAF
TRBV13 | ASSVGQGAYEQY
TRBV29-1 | SVDPGTGTPYYGYT
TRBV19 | ASSKVTTLPYEQY
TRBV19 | ASSFGGQVVGYT
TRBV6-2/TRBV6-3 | ASSYRDTGELF
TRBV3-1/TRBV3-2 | ASSQDGGAGYGYT
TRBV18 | ASSPFPPGQKETQY
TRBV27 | ASSLSGRPNTEAF
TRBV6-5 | ASSYSSGVGEELF
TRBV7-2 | ASSPVGFNTYNEQF
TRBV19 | ASSFDRGQH
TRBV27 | ASSPAGEWSDTQY
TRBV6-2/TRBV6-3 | ASSYAGAYEQY
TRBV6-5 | ASSSGQLEGYGYT
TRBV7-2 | ASSLAGGSYNSPLH
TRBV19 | ASRTRIFYSNQPQH
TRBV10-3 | AIKRTGPLNTGELF
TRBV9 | ASSAGTSPDTQY
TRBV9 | ASSVEGHNEQF
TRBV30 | ACTGRDSYEQY
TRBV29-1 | SVGTGAAEAF
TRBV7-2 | ASRPTQGLGQETQY
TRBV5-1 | ASSLPSGTTEAF
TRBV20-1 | SASGSSGGLNNEQF
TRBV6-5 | ASTRGMNTEAF
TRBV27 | ASSSDTDTQY
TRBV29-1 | SVEDQGNINYGYT
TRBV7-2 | ASSLSDFNSPLH
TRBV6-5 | ASGVSVNTEAF
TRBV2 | AIAGPEQF